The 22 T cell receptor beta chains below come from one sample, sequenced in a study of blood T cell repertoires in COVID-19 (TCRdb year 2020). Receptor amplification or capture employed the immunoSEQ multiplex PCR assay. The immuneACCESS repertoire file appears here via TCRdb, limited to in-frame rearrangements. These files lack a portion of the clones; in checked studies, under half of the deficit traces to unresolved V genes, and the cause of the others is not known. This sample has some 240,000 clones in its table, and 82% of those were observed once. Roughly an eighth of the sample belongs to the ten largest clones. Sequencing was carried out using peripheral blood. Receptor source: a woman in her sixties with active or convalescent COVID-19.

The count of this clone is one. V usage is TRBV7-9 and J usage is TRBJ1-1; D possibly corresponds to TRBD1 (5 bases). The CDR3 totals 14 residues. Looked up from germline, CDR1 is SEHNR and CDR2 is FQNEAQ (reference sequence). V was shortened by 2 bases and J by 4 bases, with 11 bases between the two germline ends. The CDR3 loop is CASSLLSGGTEAFF. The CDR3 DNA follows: TGTGCCAGCAGCTTACTTTCGGGGGGCACTGAAGCTTTCTTT.

As DNA, the CDR3 is TGTGCCAGCTCACCACAGGTGCCCGGACAGACAGGCTATGGCTACACCTTC. Translated, it gives CASSPQVPGQTGYGYTF. The chain links TRBV18 to TRBJ1-2; the D gene is possibly TRBD1 (6 bases). The V gene's germline CDR1 is KGHSH and CDR2 LQKENI. Trimming took off 1 base at V and 4 bases at J, with 19 bases between the two ends. The CDR3 sequence is 17 residues long.

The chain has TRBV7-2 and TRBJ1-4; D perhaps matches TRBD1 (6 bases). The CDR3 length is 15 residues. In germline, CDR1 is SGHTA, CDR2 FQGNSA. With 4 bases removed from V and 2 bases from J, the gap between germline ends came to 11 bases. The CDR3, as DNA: TGTGCCAGCAGCTCAAGGGGGTTTACTAATGAAAAACTGTTTTTT. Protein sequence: CASSSRGFTNEKLFF.

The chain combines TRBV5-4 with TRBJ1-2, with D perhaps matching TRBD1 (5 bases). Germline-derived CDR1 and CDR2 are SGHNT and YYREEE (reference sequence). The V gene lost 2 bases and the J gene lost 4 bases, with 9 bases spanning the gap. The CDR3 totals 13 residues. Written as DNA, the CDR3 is TGTGCCAGCAGCTTCGGGGGAAGCTATGGCTACACCTTC. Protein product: CASSFGGSYGYTF.

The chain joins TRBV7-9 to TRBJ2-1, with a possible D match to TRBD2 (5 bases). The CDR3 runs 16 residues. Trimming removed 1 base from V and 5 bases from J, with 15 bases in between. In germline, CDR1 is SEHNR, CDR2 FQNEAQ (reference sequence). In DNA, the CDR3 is TGTGCCAGCAGCTTAGTAGGGTGGACTTACGACAATGAGCAGTTCTTC. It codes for CASSLVGWTYDNEQFF.

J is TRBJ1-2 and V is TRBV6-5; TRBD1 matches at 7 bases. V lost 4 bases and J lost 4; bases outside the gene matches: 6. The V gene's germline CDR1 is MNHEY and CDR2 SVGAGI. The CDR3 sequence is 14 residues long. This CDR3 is CASSSYRGGYGYTF. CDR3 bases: TGTGCCAGCAGTTCTTACAGGGGAGGCTATGGCTACACCTTC.

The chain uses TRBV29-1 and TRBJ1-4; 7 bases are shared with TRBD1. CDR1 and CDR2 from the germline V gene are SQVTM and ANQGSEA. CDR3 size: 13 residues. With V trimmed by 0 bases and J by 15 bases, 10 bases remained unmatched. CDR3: CSVEERGPQGLFF. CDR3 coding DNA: TGCAGCGTTGAAGAAAGGGGGCCCCAGGGGTTGTTTTTT. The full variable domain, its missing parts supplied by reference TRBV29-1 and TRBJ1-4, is SAVISQKPSRDICQRGTSLTIQCQVDSQVTMMFWYRQQPGQSLTLIATANQGSEATYESGFVIDKFPISRPNLTFSTLTVSNMSPEDSSIYLCSVEERGPQGLFFGSGTQLSVL.

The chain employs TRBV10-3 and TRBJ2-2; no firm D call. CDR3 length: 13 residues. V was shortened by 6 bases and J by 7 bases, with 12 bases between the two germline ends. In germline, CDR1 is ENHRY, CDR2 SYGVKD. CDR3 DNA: TGTGCCATCAGCAAAATCACCGGCGGGGAGCTGTTTTTT. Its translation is CAISKITGGELFF.

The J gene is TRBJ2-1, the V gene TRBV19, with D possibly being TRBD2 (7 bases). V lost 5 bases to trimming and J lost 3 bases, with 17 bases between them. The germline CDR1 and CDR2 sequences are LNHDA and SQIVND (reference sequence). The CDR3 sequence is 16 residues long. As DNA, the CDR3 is TGTGCCAGTAGTGTTGAGGGGGGGGTGAACTACAATGAGCAGTTCTTC. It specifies CASSVEGGVNYNEQFF. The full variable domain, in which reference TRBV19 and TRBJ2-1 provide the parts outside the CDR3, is DGGITQSPKYLFRKEGQNVTLSCEQNLNHDAMYWYRQDPGQGLRLIYYSQIVNDFQKGDIAEGYSVSREKKESFPLTVTSAQKNPTAFYLCASSVEGGVNYNEQFFGPGTRLTVL.

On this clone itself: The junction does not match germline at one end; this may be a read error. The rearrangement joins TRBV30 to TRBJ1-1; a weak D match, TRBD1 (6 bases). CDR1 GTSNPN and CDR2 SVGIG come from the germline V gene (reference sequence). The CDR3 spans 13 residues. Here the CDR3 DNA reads TGTGCCTGGAGTTCGGGAGGGGGTACTGGAGCTTTCTTT. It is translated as CAWSSGGGTGAFF.

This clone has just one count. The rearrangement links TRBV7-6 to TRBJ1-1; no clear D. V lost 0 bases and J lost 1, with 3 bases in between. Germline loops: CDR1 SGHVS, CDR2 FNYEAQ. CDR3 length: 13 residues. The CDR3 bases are TGTGCCAGCAGCTTAGCAGCGAACACTGAAGCTTTCTTT. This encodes CASSLAANTEAFF.

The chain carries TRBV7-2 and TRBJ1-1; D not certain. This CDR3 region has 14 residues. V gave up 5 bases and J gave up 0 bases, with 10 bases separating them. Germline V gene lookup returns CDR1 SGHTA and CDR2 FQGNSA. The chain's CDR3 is CASSPQTMNTEAFF. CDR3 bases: TGTGCCAGCAGCCCACAGACGATGAACACTGAAGCTTTCTTT.

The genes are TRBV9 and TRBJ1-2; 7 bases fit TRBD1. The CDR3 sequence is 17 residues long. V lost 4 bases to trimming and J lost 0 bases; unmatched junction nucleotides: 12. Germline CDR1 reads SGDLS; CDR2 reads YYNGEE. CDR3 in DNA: TGTGCCAGCAGCCCAAGCACGACAGGGCCAGCTAACTATGGCTACACCTTC. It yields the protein CASSPSTTGPANYGYTF. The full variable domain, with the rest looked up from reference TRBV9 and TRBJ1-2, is DSGVTQTPKHLITATGQRVTLRCSPRSGDLSVYWYQQSLDQGLQFLIQYYNGEERAKGNILERFSAQQFPDLHSELNLSSLELGDSALYFCASSPSTTGPANYGYTFGSGTRLTVV.

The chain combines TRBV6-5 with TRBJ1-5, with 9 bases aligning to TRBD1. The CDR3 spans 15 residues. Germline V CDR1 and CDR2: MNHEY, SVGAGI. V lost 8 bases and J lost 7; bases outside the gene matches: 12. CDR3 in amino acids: CASSMVGTGTQPQHF. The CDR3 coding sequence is TGTGCCAGCTCAATGGTCGGGACAGGGACCCAGCCCCAGCATTTT.

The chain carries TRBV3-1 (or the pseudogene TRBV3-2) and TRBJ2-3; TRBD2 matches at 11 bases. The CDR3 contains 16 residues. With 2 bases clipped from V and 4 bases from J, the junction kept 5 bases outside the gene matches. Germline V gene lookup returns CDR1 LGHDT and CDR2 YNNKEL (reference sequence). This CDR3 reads CASSQRTSGYADTQYF. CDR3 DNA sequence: TGTGCCAGCAGCCAACGGACTAGCGGGTACGCAGATACGCAGTATTTT.

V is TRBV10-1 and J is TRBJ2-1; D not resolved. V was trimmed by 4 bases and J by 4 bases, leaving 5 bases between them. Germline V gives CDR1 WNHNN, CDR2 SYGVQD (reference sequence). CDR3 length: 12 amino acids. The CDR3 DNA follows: TGCGCCAGCAGTGGCGATTACAATGAGCAGTTCTTC. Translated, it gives CASSGDYNEQFF.

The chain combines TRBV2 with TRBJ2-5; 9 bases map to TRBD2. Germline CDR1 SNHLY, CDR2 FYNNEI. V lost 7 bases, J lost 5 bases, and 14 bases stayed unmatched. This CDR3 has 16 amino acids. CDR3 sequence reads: CASMEGGGAVPETQYF. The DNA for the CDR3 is TGTGCCAGCATGGAGGGCGGGGGGGCGGTTCCCGAGACCCAGTACTTC.

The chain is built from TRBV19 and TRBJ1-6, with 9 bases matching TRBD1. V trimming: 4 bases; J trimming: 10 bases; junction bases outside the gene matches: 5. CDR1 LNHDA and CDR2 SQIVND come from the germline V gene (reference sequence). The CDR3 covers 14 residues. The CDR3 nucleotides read TGTGCCAGTAGTAAGGACAGGGGCAGATCACCCCTCCACTTT. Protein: CASSKDRGRSPLHF.

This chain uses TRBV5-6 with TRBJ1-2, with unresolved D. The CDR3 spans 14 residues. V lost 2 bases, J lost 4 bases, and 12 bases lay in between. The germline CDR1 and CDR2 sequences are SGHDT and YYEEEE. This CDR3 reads CASSLSGSLYGYTF. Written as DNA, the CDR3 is TGTGCCAGCAGCTTATCGGGATCTCTCTATGGCTACACCTTC.

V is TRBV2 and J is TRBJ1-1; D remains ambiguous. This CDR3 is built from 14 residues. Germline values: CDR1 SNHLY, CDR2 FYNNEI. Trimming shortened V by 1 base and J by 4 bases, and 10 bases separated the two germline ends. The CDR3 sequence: CASSEGTGSTEAFF. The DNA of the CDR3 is TGTGCCAGCAGTGAAGGGACGGGGTCCACTGAAGCTTTCTTT.

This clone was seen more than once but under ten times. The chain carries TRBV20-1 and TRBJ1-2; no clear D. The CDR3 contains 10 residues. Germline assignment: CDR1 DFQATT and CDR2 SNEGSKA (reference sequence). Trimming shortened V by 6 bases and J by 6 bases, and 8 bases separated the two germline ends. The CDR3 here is CSAPQDGYTF. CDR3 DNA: TGCAGTGCCCCCCAGGATGGCTACACCTTC.

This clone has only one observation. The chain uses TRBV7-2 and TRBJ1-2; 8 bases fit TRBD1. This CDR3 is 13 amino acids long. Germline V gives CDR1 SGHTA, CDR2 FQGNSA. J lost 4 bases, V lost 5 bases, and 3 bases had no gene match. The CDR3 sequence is CASSPTGAYGYTF. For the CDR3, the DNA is TGTGCCAGCAGCCCGACAGGGGCCTATGGCTACACCTTC.